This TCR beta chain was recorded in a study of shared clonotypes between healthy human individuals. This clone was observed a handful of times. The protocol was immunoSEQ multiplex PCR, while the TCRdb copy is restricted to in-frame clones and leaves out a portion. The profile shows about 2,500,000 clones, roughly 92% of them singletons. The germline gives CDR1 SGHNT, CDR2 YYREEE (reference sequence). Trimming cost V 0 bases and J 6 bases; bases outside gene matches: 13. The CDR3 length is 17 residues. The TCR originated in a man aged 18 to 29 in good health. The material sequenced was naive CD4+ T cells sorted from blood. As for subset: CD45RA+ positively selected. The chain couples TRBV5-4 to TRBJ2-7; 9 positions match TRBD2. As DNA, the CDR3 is TGTGCCAGCAGCTTGGGGGGACTAGCAGGTGCCTCCGGCGAGCAGTACTTC. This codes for CASSLGGLAGASGEQYF.